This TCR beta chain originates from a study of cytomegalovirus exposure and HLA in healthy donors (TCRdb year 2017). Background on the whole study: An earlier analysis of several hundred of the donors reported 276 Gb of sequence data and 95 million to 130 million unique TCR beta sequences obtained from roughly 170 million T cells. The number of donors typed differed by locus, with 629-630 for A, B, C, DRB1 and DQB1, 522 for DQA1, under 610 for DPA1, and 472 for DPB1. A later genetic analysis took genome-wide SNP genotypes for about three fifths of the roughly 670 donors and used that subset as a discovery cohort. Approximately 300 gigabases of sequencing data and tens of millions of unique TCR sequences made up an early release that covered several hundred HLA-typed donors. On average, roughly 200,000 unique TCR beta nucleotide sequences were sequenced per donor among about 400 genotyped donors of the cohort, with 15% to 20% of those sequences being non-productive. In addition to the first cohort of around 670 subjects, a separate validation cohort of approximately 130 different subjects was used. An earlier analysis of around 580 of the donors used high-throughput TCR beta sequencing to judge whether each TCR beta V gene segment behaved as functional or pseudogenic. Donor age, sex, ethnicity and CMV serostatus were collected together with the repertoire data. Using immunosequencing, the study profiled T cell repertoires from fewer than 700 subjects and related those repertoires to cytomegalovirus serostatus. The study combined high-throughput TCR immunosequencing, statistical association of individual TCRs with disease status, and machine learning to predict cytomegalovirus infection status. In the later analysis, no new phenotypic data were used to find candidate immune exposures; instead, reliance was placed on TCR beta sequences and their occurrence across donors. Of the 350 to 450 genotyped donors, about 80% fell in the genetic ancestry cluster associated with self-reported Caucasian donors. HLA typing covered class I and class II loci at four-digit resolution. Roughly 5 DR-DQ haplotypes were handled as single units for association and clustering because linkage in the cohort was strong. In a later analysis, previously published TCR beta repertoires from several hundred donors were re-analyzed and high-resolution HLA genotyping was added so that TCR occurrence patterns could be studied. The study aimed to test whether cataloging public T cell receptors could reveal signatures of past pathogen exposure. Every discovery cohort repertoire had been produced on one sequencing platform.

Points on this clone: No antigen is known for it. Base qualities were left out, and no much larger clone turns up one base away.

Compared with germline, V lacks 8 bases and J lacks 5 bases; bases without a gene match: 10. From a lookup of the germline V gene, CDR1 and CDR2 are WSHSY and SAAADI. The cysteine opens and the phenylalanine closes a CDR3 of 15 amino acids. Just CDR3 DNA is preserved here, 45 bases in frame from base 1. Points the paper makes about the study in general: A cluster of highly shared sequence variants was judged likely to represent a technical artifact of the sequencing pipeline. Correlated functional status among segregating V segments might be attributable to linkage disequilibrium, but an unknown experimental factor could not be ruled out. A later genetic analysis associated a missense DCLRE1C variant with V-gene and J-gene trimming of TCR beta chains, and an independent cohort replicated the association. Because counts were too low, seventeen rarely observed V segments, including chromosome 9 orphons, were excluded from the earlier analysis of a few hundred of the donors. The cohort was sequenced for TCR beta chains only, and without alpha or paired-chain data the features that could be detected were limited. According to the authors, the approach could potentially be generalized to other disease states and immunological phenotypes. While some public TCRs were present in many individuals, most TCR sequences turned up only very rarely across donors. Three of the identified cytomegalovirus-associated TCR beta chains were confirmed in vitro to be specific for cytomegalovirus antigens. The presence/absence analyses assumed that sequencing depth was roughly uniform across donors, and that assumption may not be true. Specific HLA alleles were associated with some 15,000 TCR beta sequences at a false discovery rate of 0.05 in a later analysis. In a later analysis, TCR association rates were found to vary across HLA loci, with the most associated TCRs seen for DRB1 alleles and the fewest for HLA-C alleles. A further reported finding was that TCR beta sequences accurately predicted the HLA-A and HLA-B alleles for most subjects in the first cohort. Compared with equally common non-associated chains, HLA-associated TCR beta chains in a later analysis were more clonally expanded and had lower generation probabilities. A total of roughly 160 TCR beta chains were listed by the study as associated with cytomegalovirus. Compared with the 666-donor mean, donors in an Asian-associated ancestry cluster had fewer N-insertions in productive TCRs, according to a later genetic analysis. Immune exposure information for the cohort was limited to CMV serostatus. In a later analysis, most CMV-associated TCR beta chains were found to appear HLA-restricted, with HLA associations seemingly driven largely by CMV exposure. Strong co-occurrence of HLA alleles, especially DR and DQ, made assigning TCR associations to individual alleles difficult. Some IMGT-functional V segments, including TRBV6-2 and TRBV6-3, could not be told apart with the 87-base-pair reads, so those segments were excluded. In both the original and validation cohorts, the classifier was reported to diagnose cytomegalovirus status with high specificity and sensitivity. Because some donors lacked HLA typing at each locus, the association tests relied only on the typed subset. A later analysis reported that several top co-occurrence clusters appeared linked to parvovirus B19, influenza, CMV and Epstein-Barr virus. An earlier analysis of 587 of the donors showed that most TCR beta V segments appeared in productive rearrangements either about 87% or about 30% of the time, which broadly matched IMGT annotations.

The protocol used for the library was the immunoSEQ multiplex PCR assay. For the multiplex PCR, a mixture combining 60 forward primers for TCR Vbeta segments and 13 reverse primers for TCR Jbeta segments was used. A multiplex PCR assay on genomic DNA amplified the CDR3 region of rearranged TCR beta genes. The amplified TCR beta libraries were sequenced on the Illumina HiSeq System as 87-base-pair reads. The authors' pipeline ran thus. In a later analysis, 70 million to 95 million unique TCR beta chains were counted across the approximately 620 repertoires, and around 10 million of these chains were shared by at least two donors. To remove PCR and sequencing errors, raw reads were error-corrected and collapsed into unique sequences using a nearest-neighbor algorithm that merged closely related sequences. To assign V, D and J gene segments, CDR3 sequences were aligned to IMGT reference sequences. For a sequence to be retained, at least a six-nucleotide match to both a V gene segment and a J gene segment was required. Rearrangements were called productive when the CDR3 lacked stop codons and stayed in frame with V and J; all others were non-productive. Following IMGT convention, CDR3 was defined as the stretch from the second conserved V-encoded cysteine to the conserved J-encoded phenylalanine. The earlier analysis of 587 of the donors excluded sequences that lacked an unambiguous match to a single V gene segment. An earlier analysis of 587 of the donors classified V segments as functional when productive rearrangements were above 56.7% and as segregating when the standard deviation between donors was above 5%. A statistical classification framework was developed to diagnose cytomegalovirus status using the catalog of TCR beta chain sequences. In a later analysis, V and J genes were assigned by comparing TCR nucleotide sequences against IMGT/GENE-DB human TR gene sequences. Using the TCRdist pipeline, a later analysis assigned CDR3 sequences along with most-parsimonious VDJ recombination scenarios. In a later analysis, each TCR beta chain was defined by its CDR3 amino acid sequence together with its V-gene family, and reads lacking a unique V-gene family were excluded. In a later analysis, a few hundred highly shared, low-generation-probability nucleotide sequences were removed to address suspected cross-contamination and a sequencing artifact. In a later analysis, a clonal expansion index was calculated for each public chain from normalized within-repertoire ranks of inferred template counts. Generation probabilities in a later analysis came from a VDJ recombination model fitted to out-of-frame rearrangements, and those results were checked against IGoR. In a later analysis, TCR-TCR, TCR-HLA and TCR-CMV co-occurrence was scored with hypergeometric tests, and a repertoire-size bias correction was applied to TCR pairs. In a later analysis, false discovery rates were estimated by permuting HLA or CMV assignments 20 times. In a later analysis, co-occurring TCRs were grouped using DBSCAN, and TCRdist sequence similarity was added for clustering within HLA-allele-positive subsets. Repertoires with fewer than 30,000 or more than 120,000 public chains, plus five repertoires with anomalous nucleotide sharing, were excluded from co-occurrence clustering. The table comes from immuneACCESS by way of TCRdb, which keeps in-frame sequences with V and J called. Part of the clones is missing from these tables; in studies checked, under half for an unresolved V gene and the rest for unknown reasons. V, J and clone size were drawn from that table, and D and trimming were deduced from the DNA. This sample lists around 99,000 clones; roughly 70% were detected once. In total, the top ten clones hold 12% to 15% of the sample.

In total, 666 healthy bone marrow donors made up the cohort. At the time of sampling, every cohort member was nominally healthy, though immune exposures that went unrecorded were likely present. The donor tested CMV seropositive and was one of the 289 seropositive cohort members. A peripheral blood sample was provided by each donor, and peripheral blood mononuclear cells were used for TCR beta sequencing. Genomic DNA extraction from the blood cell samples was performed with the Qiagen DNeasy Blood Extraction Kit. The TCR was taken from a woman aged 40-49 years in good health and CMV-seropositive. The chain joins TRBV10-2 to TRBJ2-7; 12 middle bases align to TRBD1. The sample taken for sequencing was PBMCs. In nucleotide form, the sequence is TGCGCCAGCTCTGAAACGGGACAGGGGGCCGACGAGCAGTACTTC. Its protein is CASSETGQGADEQYF.